This entry concerns a single T cell receptor (beta chain). The data are from a study of beta chain features in type 1 diabetes. Isolated RNA was reverse transcribed in full, so expressed TCRB transcripts were sequenced. Sequenced by immunoSEQ multiplex PCR; TCRdb stores in-frame clones only, minus some. This repertoire shows just over 600,000 clones, around a sixth found once; its top ten account for about 0.097%. This clonotype originated in a man aged 18 to 30 in good health. The sequenced material came from naive CD4+ T cells from blood.

The DNA of the CDR3 is TGCGCCAGCAGCTTGGAAGAGCAGATCTACAATGAGCAGTTCTTC. As protein: CASSLEEQIYNEQFF. The chain carries TRBV5-1 and TRBJ2-1, with D unresolved. Between the trimmed V and J ends, which lost 0 bases and 3 bases, there was a span of 10 bases. Germline lookup yields CDR1 SGHRS and CDR2 YFSETQ. The CDR3 spans 15 residues.